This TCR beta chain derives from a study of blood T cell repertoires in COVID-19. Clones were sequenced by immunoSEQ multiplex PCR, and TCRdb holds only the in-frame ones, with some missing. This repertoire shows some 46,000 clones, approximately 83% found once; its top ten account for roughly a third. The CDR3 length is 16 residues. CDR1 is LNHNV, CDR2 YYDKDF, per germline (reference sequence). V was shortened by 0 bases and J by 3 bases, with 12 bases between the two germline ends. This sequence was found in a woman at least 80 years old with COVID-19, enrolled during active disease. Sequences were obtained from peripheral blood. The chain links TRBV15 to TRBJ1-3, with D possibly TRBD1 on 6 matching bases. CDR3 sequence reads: CATSRDTGNDGNTIYF. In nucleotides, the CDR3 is TGTGCCACCAGCAGAGATACAGGGAATGATGGAAACACCATATATTTT.